This T cell receptor (beta chain) was obtained from a study of blood T cell repertoires in COVID-19. Clones were sequenced by immunoSEQ multiplex PCR, and TCRdb holds only the in-frame ones, with some missing. Here the sample spans 300,000 to 450,000 clones, approximately 89% being singletons. Deletions cut 3 bases from V and 4 bases from J, with 9 bases between. CDR1 and CDR2 (germline): LNHDA, SQIVND (reference sequence). This CDR3 is built from 13 residues. The chain carries TRBV19 and TRBJ1-2, with no clear D. The sample comprised PBMCs or T cells enriched from blood (not recorded which). The TCR originated in a middle-aged man in a cohort exposed to, infected with or recovered from COVID-19 (not recorded which). The CDR3 protein is CASSMVESYGYTF. DNA of the CDR3: TGTGCCAGTAGTATGGTTGAGAGCTATGGCTACACCTTC.